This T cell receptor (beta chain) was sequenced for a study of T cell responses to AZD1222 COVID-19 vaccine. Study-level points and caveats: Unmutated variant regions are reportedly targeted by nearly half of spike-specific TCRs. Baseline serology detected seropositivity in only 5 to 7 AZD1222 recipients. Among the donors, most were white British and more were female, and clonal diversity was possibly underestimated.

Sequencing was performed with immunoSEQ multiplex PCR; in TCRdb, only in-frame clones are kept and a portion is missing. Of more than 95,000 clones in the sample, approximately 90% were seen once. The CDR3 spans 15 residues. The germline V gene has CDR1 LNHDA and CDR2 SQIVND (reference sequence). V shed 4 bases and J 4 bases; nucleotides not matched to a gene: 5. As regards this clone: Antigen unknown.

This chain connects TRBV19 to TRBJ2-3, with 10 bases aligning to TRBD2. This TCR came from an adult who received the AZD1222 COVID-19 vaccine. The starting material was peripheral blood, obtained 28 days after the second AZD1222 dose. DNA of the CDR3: TGTGCCAGTAGTAGGACTAGCGGAGGTCCAGATACGCAGTATTTT. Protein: CASSRTSGGPDTQYF.